The clone carrying this T cell receptor beta chain was observed once. The antigen remains unidentified. This entry is derived from a study of graft-versus-host responses after intestinal transplantation. Study-level findings and limits: High graft-versus-host to host-versus-graft T cell clonal ratios marked allografts of patients with graft-donor macrochimerism. Investigators detected GvH clones in recipient marrow, with some emerging earlier in ileum or blood.

The CDR3 sequence is 13 residues long. V dropped 8 bases and J dropped 5; count of bases not matched to a gene: 6. From germline, CDR1 is SGHAT and CDR2 FQDESV (reference sequence). Profiled with immunoSEQ multiplex PCR; TCRdb holds only in-frame clones, not every one. The table records some 85,000 clones, about nine tenths of them present only once. This receptor was taken from a human donor who was the organ donor for an intestinal transplant. Material: unstimulated CD8+ T cells sorted from spleen or lymph node cells, obtained before transplant. This sequence joins TRBV11-1 and TRBJ2-7; 10 bases map to TRBD1. The CDR3 DNA reads TGTGCCAGCGCAGTAGACAGGGGGCACGAGCAGTACTTC. This translates into CASAVDRGHEQYF.